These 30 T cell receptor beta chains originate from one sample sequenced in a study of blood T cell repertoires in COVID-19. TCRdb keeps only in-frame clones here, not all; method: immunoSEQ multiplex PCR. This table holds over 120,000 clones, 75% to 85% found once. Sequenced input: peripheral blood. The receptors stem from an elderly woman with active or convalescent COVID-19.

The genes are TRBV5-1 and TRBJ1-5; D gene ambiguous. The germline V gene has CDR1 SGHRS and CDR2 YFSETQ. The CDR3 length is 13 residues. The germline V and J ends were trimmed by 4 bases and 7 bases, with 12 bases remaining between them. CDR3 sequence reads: CASSPEPRQPQHF. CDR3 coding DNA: TGCGCCAGCAGCCCCGAACCCAGGCAGCCCCAGCATTTT.

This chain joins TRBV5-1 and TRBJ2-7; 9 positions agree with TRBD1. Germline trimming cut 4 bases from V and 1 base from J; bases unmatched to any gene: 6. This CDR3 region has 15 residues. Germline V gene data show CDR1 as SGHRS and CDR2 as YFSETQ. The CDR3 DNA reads TGCGCCAGCAGCCGGACAGGGGATGGGTCCTACGAGCAGTACTTC. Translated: CASSRTGDGSYEQYF.

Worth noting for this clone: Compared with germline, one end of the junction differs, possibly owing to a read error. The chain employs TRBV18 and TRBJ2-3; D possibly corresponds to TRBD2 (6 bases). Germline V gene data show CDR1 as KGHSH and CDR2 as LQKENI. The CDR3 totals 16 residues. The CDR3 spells CASLPAGGVGTDTQYF. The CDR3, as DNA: TGTGCCAGCTTACCAGCCGGGGGAGTCGGCACAGATACGCAGTATTTT.

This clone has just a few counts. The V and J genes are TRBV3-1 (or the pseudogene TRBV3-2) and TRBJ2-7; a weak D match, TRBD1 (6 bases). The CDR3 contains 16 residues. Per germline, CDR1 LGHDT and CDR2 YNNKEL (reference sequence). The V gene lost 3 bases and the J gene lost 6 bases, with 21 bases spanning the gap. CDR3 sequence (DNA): TGTGCCAGCAGCCAGCATATGGGACCAGGGACATCCGAGCAGTACTTC. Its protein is CASSQHMGPGTSEQYF.

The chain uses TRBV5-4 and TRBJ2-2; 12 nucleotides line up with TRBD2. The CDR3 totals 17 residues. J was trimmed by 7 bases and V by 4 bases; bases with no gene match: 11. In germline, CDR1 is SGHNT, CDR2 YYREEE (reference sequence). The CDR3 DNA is TGTGCCAGCAGCCCCTCTGGGACTAGCGGGTTCCACGGGGAGCTGTTTTTT. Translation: CASSPSGTSGFHGELFF.

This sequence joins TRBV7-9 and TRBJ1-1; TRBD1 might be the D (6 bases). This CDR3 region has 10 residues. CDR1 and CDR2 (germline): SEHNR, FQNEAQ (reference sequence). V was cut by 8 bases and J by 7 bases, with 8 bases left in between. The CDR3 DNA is TGTGCCAGCGAGGGGGTTGAAGCTTTCTTT. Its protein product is CASEGVEAFF.

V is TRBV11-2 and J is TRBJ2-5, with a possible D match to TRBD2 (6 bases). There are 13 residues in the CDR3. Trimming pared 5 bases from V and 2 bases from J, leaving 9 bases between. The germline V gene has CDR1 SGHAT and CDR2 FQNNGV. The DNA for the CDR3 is TGTGCCAGCAGCGCGGGACTGCAAGAGACCCAGTACTTC. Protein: CASSAGLQETQYF.

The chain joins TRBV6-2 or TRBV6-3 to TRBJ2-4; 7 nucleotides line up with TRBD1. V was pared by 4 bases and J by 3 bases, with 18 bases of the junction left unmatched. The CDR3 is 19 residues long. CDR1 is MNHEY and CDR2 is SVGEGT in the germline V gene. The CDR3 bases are TGTGCCAGCAGTTCCTGGACGTCAACCAAAGGGGGCGTCAAAAACATTCAGTACTTC. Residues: CASSSWTSTKGGVKNIQYF.

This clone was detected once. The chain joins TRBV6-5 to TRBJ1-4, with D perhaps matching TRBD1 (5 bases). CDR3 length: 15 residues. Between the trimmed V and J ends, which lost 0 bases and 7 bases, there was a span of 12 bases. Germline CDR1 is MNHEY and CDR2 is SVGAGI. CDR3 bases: TGTGCCAGCAGTTACTCGTCTGGGGGGGGTGAAAAACTGTTTTTT. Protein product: CASSYSSGGGEKLFF.

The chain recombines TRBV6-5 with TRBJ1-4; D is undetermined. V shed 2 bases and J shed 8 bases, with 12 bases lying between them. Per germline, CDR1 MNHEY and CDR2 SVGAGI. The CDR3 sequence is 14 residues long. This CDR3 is CASSYLGVKEKLFF. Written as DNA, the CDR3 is TGTGCCAGCAGTTACCTCGGGGTAAAAGAAAAACTGTTTTTT.

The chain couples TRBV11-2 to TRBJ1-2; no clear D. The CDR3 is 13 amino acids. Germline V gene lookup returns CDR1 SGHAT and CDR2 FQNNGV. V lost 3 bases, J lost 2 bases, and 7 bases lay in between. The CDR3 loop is CASSFTENYGYTF. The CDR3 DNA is TGTGCCAGCAGCTTCACAGAAAACTATGGCTACACCTTC. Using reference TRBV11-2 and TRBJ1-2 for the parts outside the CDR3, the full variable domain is EAGVAQSPRYKIIEKRQSVAFWCNPISGHATLYWYQQILGQGPKLLIQFQNNGVVDDSQLPKDRFSAERLKGVDSTLKIQPAKLEDSAVYLCASSFTENYGYTFGSGTRLTVV.

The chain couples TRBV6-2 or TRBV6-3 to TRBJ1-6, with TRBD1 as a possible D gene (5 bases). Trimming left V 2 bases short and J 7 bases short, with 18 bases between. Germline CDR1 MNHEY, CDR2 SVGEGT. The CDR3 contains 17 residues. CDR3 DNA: TGTGCCAGCAGTTACGGTTCAGGGTTTCTTTTGAATTCACCCCTCCACTTT. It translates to CASSYGSGFLLNSPLHF.

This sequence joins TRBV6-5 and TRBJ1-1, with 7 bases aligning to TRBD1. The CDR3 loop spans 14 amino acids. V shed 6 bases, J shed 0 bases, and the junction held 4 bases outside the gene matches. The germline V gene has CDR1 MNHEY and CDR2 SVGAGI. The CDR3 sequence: CASSVTGVNTEAFF. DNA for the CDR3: TGTGCCAGCAGCGTAACAGGGGTGAACACTGAAGCTTTCTTT.

The CDR3 DNA reads TGTGCCAGCAGCAAAGTCGAGGGACAGGGGGGGAACAATGAGCAGTTCTTC. Protein sequence: CASSKVEGQGGNNEQFF. This chain joins TRBV21-1 and TRBJ2-1; the table's D call, TRBD1, has no DNA check behind it. TRBV21-1 is described as a pseudogene. The CDR3 covers 17 residues.

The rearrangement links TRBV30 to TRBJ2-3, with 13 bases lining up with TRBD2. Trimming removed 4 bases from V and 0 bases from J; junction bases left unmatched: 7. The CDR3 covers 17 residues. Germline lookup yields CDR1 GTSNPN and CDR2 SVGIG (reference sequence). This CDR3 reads CAWNRGLAGESTDTQYF. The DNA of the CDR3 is TGTGCCTGGAATCGTGGACTAGCGGGGGAAAGCACAGATACGCAGTATTTT.

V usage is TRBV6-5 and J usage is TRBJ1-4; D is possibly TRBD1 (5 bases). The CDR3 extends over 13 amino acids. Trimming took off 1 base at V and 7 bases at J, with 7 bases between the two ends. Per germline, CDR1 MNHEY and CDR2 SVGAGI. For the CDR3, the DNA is TGTGCCAGCAGTTACTGGCAGGGTGAAAAACTGTTTTTT. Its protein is CASSYWQGEKLFF.

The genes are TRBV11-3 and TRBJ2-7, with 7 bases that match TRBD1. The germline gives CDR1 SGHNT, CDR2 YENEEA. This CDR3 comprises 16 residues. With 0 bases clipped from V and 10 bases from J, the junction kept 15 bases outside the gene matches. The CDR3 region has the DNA TGTGCCAGCAGCTTAGATTCAGGACCCTCAGGGGGACCTCAGTACTTC. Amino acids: CASSLDSGPSGGPQYF.

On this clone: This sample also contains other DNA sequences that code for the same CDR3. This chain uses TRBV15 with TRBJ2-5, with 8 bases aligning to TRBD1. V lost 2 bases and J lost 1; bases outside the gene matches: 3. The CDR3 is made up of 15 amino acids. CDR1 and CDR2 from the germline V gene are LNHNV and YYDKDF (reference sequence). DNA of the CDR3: TGTGCCACCAGCAGATCCGGGACAGGCCAAGAGACCCAGTACTTC. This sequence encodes CATSRSGTGQETQYF.

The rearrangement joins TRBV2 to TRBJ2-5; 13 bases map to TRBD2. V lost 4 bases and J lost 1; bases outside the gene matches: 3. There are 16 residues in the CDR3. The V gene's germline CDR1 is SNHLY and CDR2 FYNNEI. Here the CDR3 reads CASSVGLAGLQETQYF. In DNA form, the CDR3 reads TGTGCCAGCAGTGTGGGACTAGCGGGGCTCCAAGAGACCCAGTACTTC.

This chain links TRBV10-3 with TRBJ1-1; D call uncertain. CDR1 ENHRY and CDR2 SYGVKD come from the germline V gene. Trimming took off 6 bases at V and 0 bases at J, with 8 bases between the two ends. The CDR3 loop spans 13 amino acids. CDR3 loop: CAIRSGVNTEAFF. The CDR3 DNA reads TGTGCCATCAGATCGGGAGTGAACACTGAAGCTTTCTTT.

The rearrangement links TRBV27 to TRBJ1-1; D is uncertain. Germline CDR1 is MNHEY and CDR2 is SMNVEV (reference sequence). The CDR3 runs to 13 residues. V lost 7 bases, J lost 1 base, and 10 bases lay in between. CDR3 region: CASTSVSNTEAFF. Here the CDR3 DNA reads TGTGCCAGCACGTCGGTGTCGAACACTGAAGCTTTCTTT.

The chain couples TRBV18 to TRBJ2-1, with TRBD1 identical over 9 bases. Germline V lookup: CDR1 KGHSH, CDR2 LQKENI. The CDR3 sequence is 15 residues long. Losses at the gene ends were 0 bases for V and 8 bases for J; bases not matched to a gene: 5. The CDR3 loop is CASSPPRDRVYEQFF. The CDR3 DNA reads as TGTGCCAGCTCACCACCACGGGACAGGGTGTATGAGCAGTTCTTC.

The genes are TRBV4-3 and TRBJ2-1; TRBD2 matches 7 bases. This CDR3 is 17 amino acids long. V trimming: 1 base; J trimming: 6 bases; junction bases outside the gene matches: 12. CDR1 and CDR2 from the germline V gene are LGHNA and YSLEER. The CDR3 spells CASSQGASSGFFNEQFF. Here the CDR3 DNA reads TGCGCCAGCAGCCAAGGTGCTAGTAGCGGGTTCTTCAATGAGCAGTTCTTC.

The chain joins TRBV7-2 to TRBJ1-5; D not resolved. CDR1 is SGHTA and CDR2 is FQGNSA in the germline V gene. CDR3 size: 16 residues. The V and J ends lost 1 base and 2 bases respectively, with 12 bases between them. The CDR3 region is CASSLVGSFGNQPQHF. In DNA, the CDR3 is TGTGCCAGCAGCTTAGTGGGGAGTTTTGGCAATCAGCCCCAGCATTTT.

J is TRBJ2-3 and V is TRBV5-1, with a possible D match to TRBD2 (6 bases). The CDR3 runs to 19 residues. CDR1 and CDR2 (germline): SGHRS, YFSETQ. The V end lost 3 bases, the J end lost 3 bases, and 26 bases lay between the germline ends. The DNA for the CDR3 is TGCGCCAGCAGCTCGGGACCTTCATCCGGGACTTATTTTACAGATACGCAGTATTTT. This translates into CASSSGPSSGTYFTDTQYF.

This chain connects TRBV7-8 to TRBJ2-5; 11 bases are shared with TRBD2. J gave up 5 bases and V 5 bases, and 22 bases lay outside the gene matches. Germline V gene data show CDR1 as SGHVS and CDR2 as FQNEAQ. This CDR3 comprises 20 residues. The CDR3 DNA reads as TGTGCCAGCAGCCGGGGACAGTATTCCGGGACTAGCGGAAGCCGGGAGACCCAGTACTTC. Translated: CASSRGQYSGTSGSRETQYF.

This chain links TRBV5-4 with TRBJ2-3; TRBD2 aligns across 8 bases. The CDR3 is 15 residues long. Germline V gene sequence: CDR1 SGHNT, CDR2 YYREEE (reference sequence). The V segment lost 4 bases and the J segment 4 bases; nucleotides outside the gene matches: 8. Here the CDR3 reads CASSPGTSLADTQYF. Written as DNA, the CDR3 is TGTGCCAGCAGCCCCGGGACTAGTTTGGCAGATACGCAGTATTTT.

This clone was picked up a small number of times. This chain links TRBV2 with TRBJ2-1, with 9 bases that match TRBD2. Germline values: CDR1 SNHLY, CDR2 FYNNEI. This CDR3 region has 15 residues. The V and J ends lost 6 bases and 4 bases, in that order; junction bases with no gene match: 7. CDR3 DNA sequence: TGTGCCAGCAGACCCAGCGGGGGGTCGTACAATGAGCAGTTCTTC. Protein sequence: CASRPSGGSYNEQFF.

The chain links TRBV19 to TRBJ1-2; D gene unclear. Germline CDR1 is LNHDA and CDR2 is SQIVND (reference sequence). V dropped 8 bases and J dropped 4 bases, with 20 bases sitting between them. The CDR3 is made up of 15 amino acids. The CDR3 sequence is CASSSLAGIGYGYTF. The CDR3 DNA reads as TGTGCCAGTTCGAGTTTGGCGGGAATCGGCTATGGCTACACCTTC.

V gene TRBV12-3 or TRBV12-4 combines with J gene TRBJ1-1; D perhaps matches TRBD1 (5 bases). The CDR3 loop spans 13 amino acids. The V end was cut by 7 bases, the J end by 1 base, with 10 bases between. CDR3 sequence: CASTKTGNTEAFF. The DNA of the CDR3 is TGTGCCAGCACCAAAACAGGGAACACTGAAGCTTTCTTT.